The next 29 T cell receptor beta chains were all read from a single sample in a study of shared clonotypes between healthy human individuals. Naive CD8 cells lacked CD45RO and underwent positive selection for CCR7, leaving out terminally differentiated effector memory CD45RA+ cells. Sequencing used immunoSEQ multiplex PCR; TCRdb keeps in-frame clones, though not all of them. The repertoire holds about 1,800,000 clones, with approximately 94% as singletons. Sequenced: naive CD8+ T cells sorted from blood. The receptors were gathered from a man between 18 and 35 years old in good health.

The rearrangement uses TRBV7-6 and TRBJ2-3, with D uncertain. Trimming cost V 5 bases and J 8 bases, with 14 bases left between them. This CDR3 has 13 residues. Per the germline V gene, CDR1 is SGHVS and CDR2 is FNYEAQ. The CDR3 DNA is TGTGCCAGCAGCCCAATCGAAACGGGTACGCAGTATTTT. It codes for CASSPIETGTQYF.

V and J are TRBV15 and TRBJ2-7; TRBD2 matches at 10 bases. The CDR3 spans 14 residues. Germline CDR1 and CDR2: LNHNV and YYDKDF (reference sequence). The V and J ends lost 5 bases and 5 bases, in that order; junction bases with no gene match: 6. CDR3 sequence (DNA): TGTGCCACCAGCCCCCGGACTAGCGGCCACGAGCAGTACTTC. Residues: CATSPRTSGHEQYF.

The gene calls are TRBV10-3 and TRBJ1-5; no clear D gene. Germline assignment: CDR1 ENHRY and CDR2 SYGVKD. The CDR3 contains 16 residues. Trimming removed 0 bases at V and 6 bases at J, with 15 bases between. The CDR3, as DNA: TGTGCCATCAGTGAGTCAATTGAGGCGCGGGGTCAGCCCCAGCATTTT. Encoded protein: CAISESIEARGQPQHF.

V gene TRBV4-3 combines with J gene TRBJ2-1, with TRBD2 as a possible D gene (5 bases). This CDR3 has 16 residues. Germline CDR1 LGHNA, CDR2 YSLEER. Trimming left V 5 bases short and J 3 bases short, with 17 bases between. CDR3 sequence: CASSLAREGLYNEQFF. In DNA, the CDR3 is TGCGCCAGCAGCTTAGCCAGAGAGGGCCTCTACAATGAGCAGTTCTTC.

The V call is TRBV13, the J call TRBJ1-6; TRBD1 agrees at 7 bases. The germline V gene encodes CDR1 PRHDT and CDR2 FYEKMQ (reference sequence). The CDR3 runs 15 residues. Unmatched junction bases numbered 6, after V lost 1 base and J lost 9 bases. Here the CDR3 reads CASSLETGHPSPLHF. DNA of the CDR3: TGTGCCAGCAGCTTAGAGACAGGGCATCCTTCACCCCTCCACTTT.

This chain uses TRBV5-5 with TRBJ2-1, with D perhaps assigned TRBD1 or TRBD2 (5 bases each). V lost 4 bases and J 6 bases, leaving 17 bases between the germline ends. The CDR3 contains 15 residues. The germline V gene has CDR1 SGHKS and CDR2 YYEKEE (reference sequence). CDR3: CASSLRDAGSNEQFF. In nucleotides, the CDR3 is TGTGCCAGCAGCCTACGGGACGCTGGATCCAATGAGCAGTTCTTC.

This chain joins TRBV4-3 and TRBJ2-7; a possible D gene is TRBD2 (6 bases). The CDR3 length is 18 residues. V shed 0 bases and J shed 1 base, with 19 bases lying between them. Germline-derived CDR1 and CDR2 are LGHNA and YSLEER. CDR3 loop: CASSQESWGGGPSYEQYF. The CDR3 DNA sequence: TGCGCCAGCAGCCAAGAATCCTGGGGAGGCGGGCCATCCTACGAGCAGTACTTC.

Remarks on this clone: The same CDR3 also results from other DNA sequences found in this sample. The chain is built from TRBV6-5 and TRBJ2-7; D is ambiguous. This CDR3 is built from 13 residues. V was trimmed by 2 bases and J by 2 bases, leaving 7 bases between them. Per germline, CDR1 MNHEY and CDR2 SVGAGI. CDR3 DNA sequence: TGTGCCAGCAGTTACGCCGAGACCTACGAGCAGTACTTC. Its translation: CASSYAETYEQYF.

J is TRBJ2-7 and V is TRBV19; possibly TRBD1 for D (5 bases). CDR3 length equals 13 residues. CDR1 LNHDA and CDR2 SQIVND come from the germline V gene (reference sequence). V shed 0 bases and J shed 6 bases, with 9 bases lying between them. The CDR3 DNA follows: TGTGCCAGTAGTATAGACAGGGAAAGCGAGCAGTACTTC. This encodes CASSIDRESEQYF. Full variable domain (remainder filled in from reference TRBV19 and TRBJ2-7): DGGITQSPKYLFRKEGQNVTLSCEQNLNHDAMYWYRQDPGQGLRLIYYSQIVNDFQKGDIAEGYSVSREKKESFPLTVTSAQKNPTAFYLCASSIDRESEQYFGPGTRLTVT.

This clone was counted a single time. The rearrangement joins TRBV19 to TRBJ1-5; TRBD1 aligns across 8 bases. The germline V gene has CDR1 LNHDA and CDR2 SQIVND (reference sequence). V shed 9 bases and J 5 bases; nucleotides not matched to a gene: 12. The CDR3 contains 15 residues. CDR3 bases: TGTGCCAGGGAAATGGACAGGGCCGCCTATCAGCCCCAGCATTTT. Protein sequence: CAREMDRAAYQPQHF.

The rearrangement links TRBV6-1 to TRBJ1-6; D remains unclear. V was clipped by 0 bases and J by 0 bases, with 15 bases between them. The length of the CDR3 is 19 residues. From germline, CDR1 is MNHNS and CDR2 SASEGT. CDR3 sequence reads: CASSEAGQPLSSYNSPLHF. The DNA of the CDR3 is TGTGCCAGCAGTGAAGCTGGGCAGCCCCTCAGCTCCTATAATTCACCCCTCCACTTT.

The rearrangement uses TRBV11-2 and TRBJ2-1; TRBD2 agrees at 9 bases. The ends lost 3 bases at V and 5 bases at J; junction bases unmatched: 8. The CDR3 consists of 16 residues. Germline loops: CDR1 SGHAT, CDR2 FQNNGV. CDR3 loop: CASSFAREGLDNEQFF. CDR3 in DNA: TGTGCCAGCAGCTTTGCGCGGGAGGGCCTGGACAATGAGCAGTTCTTC.

A remark on this clone: In the same sample, other DNA sequences code for this CDR3. The J gene is TRBJ2-1, the V gene TRBV9; TRBD1 matches at 7 bases. This CDR3 is built from 12 residues. Germline CDR1 and CDR2: SGDLS and YYNGEE. The V and J ends lost 3 bases and 7 bases, in that order; junction bases with no gene match: 1. The CDR3 bases are TGTGCCAGCAGCGGCAGGGGGAATGAGCAGTTCTTC. Amino acid sequence: CASSGRGNEQFF.

The J gene is TRBJ2-1, the V gene TRBV7-2; perhaps D is TRBD1 or TRBD2 (6 bases each). The CDR3 consists of 13 residues. In germline, CDR1 is SGHTA, CDR2 FQGNSA. V was trimmed by 1 base and J by 16 bases, leaving 17 bases between them. The CDR3 nucleotides are TGTGCCAGCAGCTTAGACGAGAGAAGGGGGGCCTTCTTC. Translating it yields CASSLDERRGAFF.

The chain has TRBV27 and TRBJ2-1; tentatively, D is TRBD2 (6 bases). CDR3 length: 17 residues. V was clipped by 1 base and J by 4 bases, with 17 bases between them. Looked up from germline, CDR1 is MNHEY and CDR2 is SMNVEV (reference sequence). In DNA, the CDR3 is TGTGCCAGCAGTTTATTGTCCGGGGGAGAGGGGTACAATGAGCAGTTCTTC. It specifies CASSLLSGGEGYNEQFF.

The chain couples TRBV5-4 to TRBJ2-7; 9 positions agree with TRBD1. With 3 bases clipped from V and 4 bases from J, the junction kept 8 bases outside the gene matches. Germline CDR1 SGHNT, CDR2 YYREEE (reference sequence). CDR3 length: 15 residues. The DNA of the CDR3 is TGTGCCAGCAGCTGGCCGGGACAGGGACAATACGAGCAGTACTTC. Translating it yields CASSWPGQGQYEQYF.

The gene calls are TRBV9 and TRBJ2-3; TRBD2 matches 12 bases. Germline CDR1 and CDR2: SGDLS and YYNGEE. Germline trimming cut 2 bases from V and 2 bases from J; bases unmatched to any gene: 9. The CDR3 extends over 18 amino acids. CDR3 residues: CASSVLAGGPSSTDTQYF. CDR3 coding DNA: TGTGCCAGCAGCGTCCTAGCGGGAGGGCCGAGTTCCACAGATACGCAGTATTTT.

CDR3 region: CASSTGLAGSREFQETQYF. The CDR3 DNA sequence: TGTGCCAGCAGCACGGGACTAGCGGGGAGTCGAGAATTCCAAGAGACCCAGTACTTC. The V and J genes are TRBV7-8 and TRBJ2-5; 13 nucleotides line up with TRBD2. The CDR3 extends over 19 amino acids. J was trimmed by 1 base and V by 5 bases; bases with no gene match: 13. Per the germline V gene, CDR1 is SGHVS and CDR2 is FQNEAQ.

The chain links TRBV10-3 to TRBJ2-2, with 7 bases that match TRBD2. Per the germline V gene, CDR1 is ENHRY and CDR2 is SYGVKD. This CDR3 spans 16 amino acids. The J segment lost 6 bases and the V segment lost 4 bases, leaving 11 bases of the junction unmatched. The CDR3 protein is CAISASGLGAAGELFF. The CDR3 bases are TGTGCCATCAGTGCATCAGGACTAGGGGCTGCCGGGGAGCTGTTTTTT.

This clone was recorded once. The chain joins TRBV6-6 to TRBJ2-4; either TRBD1 or TRBD2 may supply D (5 bases each). The CDR3 is made up of 14 amino acids. Germline V gene data show CDR1 as MNHNY and CDR2 as SVGAGI (reference sequence). Deletions cut 0 bases from V and 8 bases from J, with 11 bases between. CDR3 region: CASSYSVLGDIQYF. As DNA, the CDR3 is TGTGCCAGCAGTTACTCCGTCCTGGGGGACATTCAGTACTTC.

This clone was recorded only once. This sequence joins TRBV6-5 and TRBJ2-7; 9 bases align to TRBD1. CDR1 is MNHEY, CDR2 SVGAGI, per germline. The CDR3 is 15 residues long. Unmatched junction bases numbered 11, after V lost 8 bases and J lost 3 bases. CDR3 DNA: TGTGCCAGCGCCCTAGGACAGGGGATTCACTACGAGCAGTACTTC. Translated, it gives CASALGQGIHYEQYF.

V and J are TRBV27 and TRBJ1-1; a possible D gene is TRBD1 (6 bases). CDR1 MNHEY and CDR2 SMNVEV come from the germline V gene (reference sequence). V shed 6 bases and J shed 3 bases, with 14 bases lying between them. This CDR3 is 14 amino acids long. The CDR3 region is CASSRGAGDTEAFF. As DNA, the CDR3 is TGTGCCAGCAGCCGGGGGGCAGGAGACACTGAAGCTTTCTTT.

The chain combines TRBV7-9 with TRBJ2-6, with 7 positions matching TRBD2. Per germline, CDR1 SEHNR and CDR2 FQNEAQ (reference sequence). The CDR3 is 15 residues long. J lost 1 base, V lost 5 bases, and 2 bases had no gene match. This CDR3 is CASSPAGSGANVLTF. DNA for the CDR3: TGTGCCAGCAGCCCAGCGGGATCTGGGGCCAACGTCCTGACTTTC.

V is TRBV5-4 and J is TRBJ1-1, with D uncertain. The CDR3 length is 15 residues. Looked up from germline, CDR1 is SGHNT and CDR2 is YYREEE (reference sequence). Trimming removed 0 bases at V and 0 bases at J, with 9 bases between. Written as DNA, the CDR3 is TGTGCCAGCAGCTTGGACGGAATCATGAACACTGAAGCTTTCTTT. This gives the protein CASSLDGIMNTEAFF.

This clone was seen a single time. The V call is TRBV9, the J call TRBJ1-2; 8 nucleotides match TRBD1. The CDR3 consists of 16 residues. V trimming: 4 bases; J trimming: 6 bases; junction bases outside the gene matches: 14. Germline assignment: CDR1 SGDLS and CDR2 YYNGEE. The CDR3, as DNA: TGTGCCAGCAGCACAATCTCAGGGGGCGAGAGGAATGGCTACACCTTC. Protein sequence: CASSTISGGERNGYTF.

To note about this clone: At the DNA level, this CDR3 is encoded by other sequences in the same sample as well. This chain joins TRBV28 and TRBJ2-7; possible D gene TRBD1, 5 bases. CDR1 is MDHEN, CDR2 SYDVKM, per germline. V was trimmed by 6 bases and J by 3 bases, leaving 9 bases between them. The CDR3 length is 12 residues. CDR3 amino acids: CASSLQGYEQYF. The CDR3 DNA reads as TGTGCCAGCAGCCTTCAGGGCTACGAGCAGTACTTC. Filled out from reference TRBV28 and TRBJ2-7, the complete variable domain reads DVKVTQSSRYLVKRTGEKVFLECVQDMDHENMFWYRQDPGLGLRLIYFSYDVKMKEKGDIPEGYSVSREKKERFSLILESASTNQTSMYLCASSLQGYEQYFGPGTRLTVT.

The chain joins TRBV28 to TRBJ2-1, with 11 bases identical to TRBD2. Germline-derived CDR1 and CDR2 are MDHEN and SYDVKM. This CDR3 spans 19 amino acids. The V gene end was trimmed by 2 bases and the J gene end by 7 bases; junction bases not matched to a gene: 16. CDR3 in DNA: TGTGCCAGCAGTTTACTACTAGCGGGGGAATATTCGCCGACAAATGAGCAGTTCTTC. Protein product: CASSLLLAGEYSPTNEQFF.

The rearrangement links TRBV12-5 to TRBJ1-2; D call uncertain. The germline V gene has CDR1 LGHNT and CDR2 FRNRAP. Between the trimmed V and J ends, which lost 0 bases and 6 bases, there was a span of 17 bases. The CDR3 sequence is 16 residues long. CDR3 in amino acids: CASGLVPETLMDGYTF. The CDR3 DNA is TGTGCTAGTGGTTTGGTACCGGAGACCCTGATGGATGGCTACACCTTC.

The chain combines TRBV6-1 with TRBJ2-7, with D tentatively TRBD1 (6 bases). Germline-derived CDR1 and CDR2 are MNHNS and SASEGT. The V gene lost 8 bases and the J gene lost 2 bases, with 16 bases spanning the gap. The CDR3 sequence is 14 residues long. CDR3 sequence: CASGSGTMTYEQYF. The CDR3 DNA reads as TGTGCCAGCGGCTCCGGGACAATGACCTACGAGCAGTACTTC.